Presented here are 3 T cell receptor beta chains from one specimen sequenced in a study of cytomegalovirus exposure and HLA in healthy donors. Both 60 Vbeta primers and 13 Jbeta primers went into the PCR. The data were produced by immunoSEQ multiplex PCR, yet TCRdb's version contains in-frame clones alone and is incomplete. The table has fewer than 250,000 clones, approximately 80% seen once. Sequenced sample: PBMCs. The receptors derive from a woman in her fifties or sixties in good health and CMV-seropositive.

This chain joins TRBV19 and TRBJ1-1; D unclear. This CDR3 contains 13 residues. Germline V gene data show CDR1 as LNHDA and CDR2 as SQIVND (reference sequence). The V and J ends lost 6 bases and 1 base respectively, with 9 bases between them. In DNA, the CDR3 is TGTGCCAGTAGGTTCCGGGGGAACACTGAAGCTTTCTTT. The encoded protein is CASRFRGNTEAFF.

This clone was observed a single time. The J gene is TRBJ2-7, the V gene TRBV6-5; D is unresolved. V was pared by 0 bases and J by 3 bases, with 6 bases between. Looked up from germline, CDR1 is MNHEY and CDR2 is SVGAGI. This CDR3 is 13 amino acids long. The CDR3 DNA reads as TGTGCCAGCAGTTACTCCCCCCTCTACGAGCAGTACTTC. It specifies CASSYSPLYEQYF.

Only one count was recorded for this clone. Here the CDR3 DNA reads TGTGCCAGCAGCTTAGTTGGGACAGGGGACTACGAGCAGTACTTC. This gives the protein CASSLVGTGDYEQYF. The chain uses TRBV11-2 and TRBJ2-7, with 10 bases lining up with TRBD1. The CDR3 has 15 amino acids. Germline assignment: CDR1 SGHAT and CDR2 FQNNGV. The J segment lost 3 bases and the V segment lost 1 base, leaving 3 bases of the junction unmatched. Full variable domain (remainder filled in from reference TRBV11-2 and TRBJ2-7): EAGVAQSPRYKIIEKRQSVAFWCNPISGHATLYWYQQILGQGPKLLIQFQNNGVVDDSQLPKDRFSAERLKGVDSTLKIQPAKLEDSAVYLCASSLVGTGDYEQYFGPGTRLTVT.